The 28 T cell receptor beta chains below were found in one sample sequenced in a study of shared clonotypes between healthy human individuals. Repertoires were generated with immunoSEQ multiplex PCR, while TCRdb's copy carries only in-frame clones and drops some. Seen here are about 380,000 clones, around 96% observed once, and the top ten hold around 0.3%. Sequenced sample: memory CD8+ T cells sorted from blood. Subset denoted: CD45RO+ cells pooled with CCR7-negative TemRA cells. The receptor source for this set is a man aged 25-40 years in good health.

The rearrangement links TRBV30 to TRBJ1-2, with D perhaps TRBD1 (5 bases). In germline, CDR1 is GTSNPN, CDR2 SVGIG (reference sequence). Trimming took off 4 bases at V and 7 bases at J, with 16 bases between the two ends. The CDR3 totals 13 residues. CDR3 DNA sequence: TGTGCCTGGATGGCGGAGCCTGGGGGTGGCTACACCTTC. The encoded protein is CAWMAEPGGGYTF.

The CDR3 region is CASSLTRLASRGTDTQYF. Here the CDR3 DNA reads TGTGCCAGTAGTTTAACCCGACTAGCGAGTAGGGGTACAGATACGCAGTATTTT. The rearrangement uses TRBV19 and TRBJ2-3; 8 bases are a match to TRBD2. CDR3 length: 18 residues. Trimming took 5 bases from V and 3 from J; bases not matched to a gene: 16. Germline V gene sequence: CDR1 LNHDA, CDR2 SQIVND (reference sequence).

The CDR3 DNA reads as TGTGCCAGCGCAACCCCACAGGGGCACTATTGGACCGGGGAGCTGTTTTTT. Amino acids: CASATPQGHYWTGELFF. V usage is TRBV5-8 and J usage is TRBJ2-2; 7 nucleotides agree with TRBD1. J gave up 5 bases and V 7 bases, and 17 bases lay outside the gene matches. The CDR3 loop spans 17 amino acids. Germline CDR1 reads SGHTS; CDR2 reads YDEGEE. The variable domain in full, completed from reference TRBV5-8 and TRBJ2-2, reads EAGVTQSPTHLIKTRGQQATLRCSPISGHTSVYWYQQALGLGLQFLLWYDEGEERNRGNFPPRFSGRQFPNYSSELNVNALELEDSALYLCASATPQGHYWTGELFFGEGSRLTVL.

This clone appeared once. Within the sample, other DNA sequences also encode this same CDR3. The chain combines TRBV27 with TRBJ2-1; TRBD2 aligns across 7 bases. There are 15 residues in the CDR3. V dropped 7 bases and J dropped 4; count of bases not matched to a gene: 10. The germline V gene has CDR1 MNHEY and CDR2 SMNVEV (reference sequence). CDR3 sequence: CASTPRLALYNEQFF. Here the CDR3 DNA reads TGTGCCAGCACCCCCCGACTAGCCCTTTACAATGAGCAGTTCTTC.

J is TRBJ2-2 and V is TRBV9; tentatively, D is TRBD1 (5 bases). Germline assignment: CDR1 SGDLS and CDR2 YYNGEE. The CDR3 has 15 residues. V was clipped by 0 bases and J by 2 bases, with 8 bases between them. The CDR3 DNA is TGTGCCAGCAGCGTAGGTACAGGCAACACCGGGGAGCTGTTTTTT. It translates to CASSVGTGNTGELFF.

V and J are TRBV5-1 and TRBJ1-1; D possibly corresponds to TRBD1 (6 bases). V lost 3 bases and J 11 bases, leaving 14 bases between the germline ends. The CDR3 runs to 12 residues. Germline CDR1 SGHRS, CDR2 YFSETQ. This CDR3 is CASSWTGAEAFF. For the CDR3, the DNA is TGCGCCAGCAGCTGGACGGGGGCGGAGGCTTTCTTT.

The J gene is TRBJ2-5, the V gene TRBV5-1, with TRBD2 matching 10 bases. This CDR3 is built from 15 residues. Per germline, CDR1 SGHRS and CDR2 YFSETQ. Trimming took 0 bases from V and 3 from J; bases not matched to a gene: 2. CDR3 sequence (DNA): TGCGCCAGCAGCTTGGCCCTAGCGGGGGAAGAGACCCAGTACTTC. It yields the protein CASSLALAGEETQYF.

The CDR3 bases are TGTGCCAGCAGTGTCAGTAAGACCCAGTACTTC. It codes for CASSVSKTQYF. The chain links TRBV6-4 to TRBJ2-5, with D uncertain. The germline V and J ends were trimmed by 4 bases and 6 bases, with 6 bases remaining between them. Germline assignment: CDR1 MRHNA and CDR2 SNTAGT. The CDR3 is 11 residues long.

The CDR3 nucleotides are TGTGCCAGCAGTTACTCAGGGGGGATTTTGGAAAAACTGTTTTTT. This codes for CASSYSGGILEKLFF. The chain joins TRBV6-5 to TRBJ1-4; D might be TRBD1 (6 bases). CDR1 is MNHEY, CDR2 SVGAGI, per germline. V lost 0 bases, J lost 8 bases, and 13 bases lay in between. The CDR3 has 15 amino acids.

This clone was detected only a few times. The chain recombines TRBV7-2 with TRBJ2-2; no firm D call. This CDR3 comprises 13 residues. V lost 1 base and J lost 2, with 2 bases in between. CDR1 and CDR2 from the germline V gene are SGHTA and FQGNSA. Here the CDR3 reads CASSLDNTGELFF. The DNA of the CDR3 is TGTGCCAGCAGCTTAGACAACACCGGGGAGCTGTTTTTT.

This clone was found a few times. The rearrangement joins TRBV23-1 to TRBJ1-5, with TRBD1 matching 8 bases. TRBV23-1 is an ORF, and what it does is uncertain. V shed 3 bases, J shed 0 bases, and the junction held 7 bases outside the gene matches. The CDR3 is made up of 17 amino acids. The CDR3 is CASSHGQGGISNQPQHF. CDR3 bases: TGCGCCAGCAGTCACGGACAGGGTGGAATTAGCAATCAGCCCCAGCATTTT.

The J gene is TRBJ1-2, the V gene TRBV5-1, with 8 bases lining up with TRBD1. Germline CDR1 SGHRS, CDR2 YFSETQ. This CDR3 comprises 14 residues. The ends lost 3 bases at V and 4 bases at J; junction bases unmatched: 5. The CDR3 loop reads CASSWDTGGYGYTF. The DNA for the CDR3 is TGCGCCAGCAGCTGGGACACAGGGGGCTATGGCTACACCTTC.

The sample holds one count of this clone. The rearrangement links TRBV10-2 to TRBJ2-1; possible D gene TRBD1, 5 bases. V was shortened by 6 bases and J by 0 bases, with 9 bases between the two germline ends. The CDR3 covers 14 residues. Germline V lookup: CDR1 WSHSY, CDR2 SAAADI. CDR3 DNA: TGCGCCAGCAGGGGGCACGCCTCCTACAATGAGCAGTTCTTC. Its protein product is CASRGHASYNEQFF.

The chain joins TRBV27 to TRBJ2-7; TRBD2 agrees at 9 bases. Germline-derived CDR1 and CDR2 are MNHEY and SMNVEV (reference sequence). CDR3 size: 15 residues. V lost 2 bases, J lost 2 bases, and 4 bases stayed unmatched. The CDR3 DNA reads as TGTGCCAGCAGTTTACATAGCGGGGGACCCTACGAGCAGTACTTC. Translating gives CASSLHSGGPYEQYF.

This clone was found once. The CDR3 DNA is TGTGCCAGCAGCTTAGCAGAGTCCACCGGGGAGCTGTTTTTT. It specifies CASSLAESTGELFF. The chain employs TRBV7-9 and TRBJ2-2; no clear D gene. Per germline, CDR1 SEHNR and CDR2 FQNEAQ (reference sequence). This CDR3 comprises 14 residues. Trimming removed 0 bases from V and 4 bases from J, with 6 bases in between.

The V gene is TRBV7-9, the J gene TRBJ2-1; 9 positions match TRBD2. Germline trimming cut 1 base from V and 9 bases from J; bases unmatched to any gene: 4. CDR3 length: 14 residues. CDR1 SEHNR and CDR2 FQNEAQ come from the germline V gene (reference sequence). CDR3 protein: CASSLGGRAGEQFF. DNA of the CDR3: TGTGCCAGCAGCTTAGGCGGGAGGGCCGGTGAGCAGTTCTTC.

J is TRBJ2-5 and V is TRBV29-1; 7 bases fit TRBD1. Losses at the gene ends were 6 bases for V and 4 bases for J; bases not matched to a gene: 8. CDR1 is SQVTM, CDR2 ANQGSEA, per germline. The CDR3 length is 13 residues. The CDR3 is CSVETGRRETQYF. CDR3 bases: TGCAGCGTGGAGACAGGGCGGCGAGAGACCCAGTACTTC.

The chain has TRBV4-2 and TRBJ2-1; no reliable D call. Germline V gene data show CDR1 as LGHNA and CDR2 as YNFKEQ. The CDR3 consists of 13 residues. With 1 base removed from V and 3 bases from J, the gap between germline ends came to 4 bases. This CDR3 is CASSQASYNEQFF. As DNA, the CDR3 is TGTGCCAGCAGCCAAGCTAGCTACAATGAGCAGTTCTTC.

The chain joins TRBV10-3 to TRBJ2-7; the match to TRBD1 covers 10 bases. The CDR3 is made up of 12 amino acids. The V and J ends lost 0 bases and 12 bases, in that order; junction bases with no gene match: 2. The germline CDR1 and CDR2 sequences are ENHRY and SYGVKD. CDR3 loop: CAISESGQGVYF. CDR3 sequence (DNA): TGTGCCATCAGTGAGTCCGGACAGGGGGTGTACTTC.

The chain combines TRBV13 with TRBJ2-1, with 7 bases matching TRBD1. CDR3 length: 14 residues. Germline-derived CDR1 and CDR2 are PRHDT and FYEKMQ (reference sequence). Germline trimming cut 5 bases from V and 4 bases from J; bases unmatched to any gene: 5. In DNA, the CDR3 is TGTGCCAGCAGCCCAAGACAGGGATACAATGAGCAGTTCTTC. Translated, it gives CASSPRQGYNEQFF. The whole variable domain, remainder taken from reference TRBV13 and TRBJ2-1, is AAGVIQSPRHLIKEKRETATLKCYPIPRHDTVYWYQQGPGQDPQFLISFYEKMQSDKGSIPDRFSAQQFSDYHSELNMSSLELGDSALYFCASSPRQGYNEQFFGPGTRLTVL.

The CDR3 coding sequence is TGTGCCAGCAGCTCGTCAGAGCGCCAGTACAATGAGCAGTTCTTC. Its protein is CASSSSERQYNEQFF. The V and J genes are TRBV5-4 and TRBJ2-1; no reliable D call. V was pared by 3 bases and J by 4 bases, with 14 bases between. The CDR3 contains 15 residues. Germline V gene data show CDR1 as SGHNT and CDR2 as YYREEE (reference sequence).

The CDR3: CAIREGLGETQYF. DNA of the CDR3: TGTGCCATCAGGGAGGGCCTCGGTGAAACCCAGTACTTC. The chain employs TRBV10-3 and TRBJ2-5; perhaps TRBD2 as D (6 bases). The CDR3 totals 13 residues. Looked up from germline, CDR1 is ENHRY and CDR2 is SYGVKD. V was cut by 6 bases and J by 8 bases, with 16 bases left in between.

V is TRBV10-3 and J is TRBJ2-3; 9 bases fit TRBD1. With 4 bases clipped from V and 0 bases from J, the junction kept 8 bases outside the gene matches. This CDR3 has 17 residues. Germline assignment: CDR1 ENHRY and CDR2 SYGVKD. The CDR3 DNA reads as TGTGCCATCAGTGTCGGGACAGGGCTCGATAGCACAGATACGCAGTATTTT. Protein product: CAISVGTGLDSTDTQYF.

The chain employs TRBV7-9 and TRBJ2-7; weak D call: TRBD2 (6 bases). V lost 4 bases and J lost 1, with 14 bases in between. CDR3 length: 15 amino acids. Germline CDR1 reads SEHNR; CDR2 reads FQNEAQ (reference sequence). CDR3 in amino acids: CASSYSSGASYEQYF. The CDR3 DNA follows: TGTGCCAGCAGCTATTCCTCGGGAGCGTCCTACGAGCAGTACTTC.

The chain joins TRBV6-1 to TRBJ1-2; no firm D call. This CDR3 comprises 13 residues. V was shortened by 8 bases and J by 7 bases, with 17 bases between the two germline ends. CDR1 MNHNS and CDR2 SASEGT come from the germline V gene. The CDR3 coding sequence is TGTGCCAGCTCCAATCACATTCAGGTTGGCTACACCTTC. Residues: CASSNHIQVGYTF.

The CDR3 DNA sequence: TGCAGCGTTGAAGGGCTGGGCTACGAGCAGTACTTC. Its protein is CSVEGLGYEQYF. The chain has TRBV29-1 and TRBJ2-7; no clear D gene. The CDR3 consists of 12 residues. V lost 1 base to trimming and J lost 3 bases, with 7 bases between them. The germline gives CDR1 SQVTM, CDR2 ANQGSEA.

The V gene is TRBV11-2, the J gene TRBJ2-1; D remains unclear. With 5 bases removed from V and 10 bases from J, the gap between germline ends came to 12 bases. The CDR3 is 12 residues long. The germline V gene has CDR1 SGHAT and CDR2 FQNNGV. The CDR3 nucleotides read TGTGCCAGCAGCCCCTTTCCCAGGGAGCAGTTCTTC. It yields the protein CASSPFPREQFF.

The chain has TRBV10-2 and TRBJ2-1; 12 bases are shared with TRBD2. The CDR3 contains 13 residues. J gave up 7 bases and V 8 bases, and 3 bases lay outside the gene matches. Germline-derived CDR1 and CDR2 are WSHSY and SAAADI. CDR3 loop: CASLLAGGNEQFF. As DNA, the CDR3 is TGCGCCAGCCTCCTAGCGGGAGGGAATGAGCAGTTCTTC.